Listed here is a single TCR beta chain. The data were taken from a study of blood T cell repertoires in COVID-19. Study-level background: COVID-19 samples collected from the United States, Italy and Spain covered acute and convalescent phases. In each case, the material was cDNA or gDNA derived from T cells, B-cell-depleted T cells, or PBMCs.

Authors' analysis steps: Reference gene primers were amplified, and this amplification served to estimate nucleated cell counts. Sequencing was performed with immunoSEQ multiplex PCR; in TCRdb, only in-frame clones are kept and a portion is missing. The V and J calls and clone size come from that table; D and trimming were worked out from the DNA. The table lists some 370,000 clones, roughly 90% of them singletons. J was trimmed by 6 bases and V by 3 bases; bases with no gene match: 13. Germline assignment: CDR1 SGHTA and CDR2 FQGNSA. The CDR3 length is 17 residues. The source is a man between 35 and 55 years old with acute or convalescent COVID-19. Sample: peripheral blood. This chain connects TRBV7-2 to TRBJ2-4, with TRBD1 identical over 8 bases. CDR3 nucleotides: TGTGCCAGCAGCTTGTCGGGGTCTCGGACAGGGCTAAACATTCAGTACTTC. This sequence encodes CASSLSGSRTGLNIQYF.